Below are 27 T cell receptor beta chains sequenced from a single sample in a study of T cell responses to AZD1222 COVID-19 vaccine. Only in-frame clones appear in the TCRdb table, and some are missing; sequencing was by immunoSEQ multiplex PCR. In the table there are more than 85,000 clones, around 89% of which are singletons. The specimen comprised peripheral blood, sampled on day 0 of AZD1222 vaccination. These TCRs come from an adult in good health.

In its sample, this clone was seen a few times. The chain couples TRBV28 to TRBJ1-5; D is unresolved. CDR3 size: 14 residues. With 6 bases removed from V and 3 bases from J, the gap between germline ends came to 12 bases. The germline gives CDR1 MDHEN, CDR2 SYDVKM. The chain's CDR3 is CASSKRTFNQPQHF. The CDR3 region has the DNA TGTGCCAGCAGCAAAAGGACGTTCAATCAGCCCCAGCATTTT.

This clone was found once. The V gene is TRBV15, the J gene TRBJ2-7; 8 bases match TRBD1. With 3 bases clipped from V and 5 bases from J, the junction kept 9 bases outside the gene matches. Germline V gene data show CDR1 as LNHNV and CDR2 as YYDKDF (reference sequence). The CDR3 has 15 amino acids. Here the CDR3 DNA reads TGTGCCACCAGCAGTTCCTGGACAGGGAACAACGAGCAGTACTTC. This translates into CATSSSWTGNNEQYF.

The chain combines TRBV15 with TRBJ1-1; D is unresolved. The germline V gene has CDR1 LNHNV and CDR2 YYDKDF (reference sequence). V lost 0 bases to trimming and J lost 1 base, with 9 bases between them. The CDR3 consists of 15 residues. The CDR3 nucleotides read TGTGCCACCAGCAGAGATTTGGGCGGGAACACTGAAGCTTTCTTT. Its protein product is CATSRDLGGNTEAFF.

This chain uses TRBV11-2 with TRBJ2-7, with a possible D match to TRBD1 (5 bases). The CDR3 sequence is 13 residues long. V dropped 5 bases and J dropped 6 bases, with 14 bases sitting between them. CDR1 and CDR2 (germline): SGHAT, FQNNGV. CDR3 sequence: CASSPRVVGEQYF. The CDR3 DNA follows: TGTGCCAGCAGCCCCAGGGTTGTAGGCGAGCAGTACTTC. Full variable domain (missing parts from reference TRBV11-2 and TRBJ2-7): EAGVAQSPRYKIIEKRQSVAFWCNPISGHATLYWYQQILGQGPKLLIQFQNNGVVDDSQLPKDRFSAERLKGVDSTLKIQPAKLEDSAVYLCASSPRVVGEQYFGPGTRLTVT.

V and J are TRBV28 and TRBJ2-4, with D perhaps TRBD2 (6 bases). CDR3 length: 14 amino acids. V lost 3 bases and J lost 5, with 11 bases in between. CDR1 MDHEN and CDR2 SYDVKM come from the germline V gene. For the CDR3, the DNA is TGTGCCAGCAGTTTTACAGGAGGGGAAAACATTCAGTACTTC. As protein: CASSFTGGENIQYF.

The chain links TRBV7-2 to TRBJ2-1; 8 bases fit TRBD2. V was pared by 5 bases and J by 6 bases, with 9 bases of the junction left unmatched. This CDR3 has 15 residues. The germline CDR1 and CDR2 sequences are SGHTA and FQGNSA. This CDR3 is CASSLSGRIGNEQFF. The CDR3 DNA follows: TGTGCCAGCAGCCTGAGCGGGAGAATAGGCAATGAGCAGTTCTTC. Looking up the rest from reference TRBV7-2 and TRBJ2-1 gives the full variable domain: GAGVSQSPSNKVTEKGKDVELRCDPISGHTALYWYRQSLGQGLEFLIYFQGNSAPDKSGLPSDRFSAERTGGSVSTLTIQRTQQEDSAVYLCASSLSGRIGNEQFFGPGTRLTVL.

The chain combines TRBV4-1 with TRBJ2-7, with 13 nucleotides matching TRBD2. This CDR3 is 15 amino acids long. CDR1 is MGHRA, CDR2 YSYEKL, per germline. The ends lost 6 bases at V and 3 bases at J; junction bases unmatched: 5. CDR3 sequence reads: CASSRGLAGDYEQYF. The CDR3, as DNA: TGCGCCAGCAGTCGCGGACTAGCGGGGGACTACGAGCAGTACTTC.

CDR3 amino acids: CASSLGAKPTDTQYF. CDR3 coding DNA: TGTGCCAGCAGCCTCGGGGCGAAACCCACAGATACGCAGTATTTT. This chain uses TRBV11-3 with TRBJ2-3; D tentatively reads TRBD1 or TRBD2 (5 bases each). CDR1 is SGHNT, CDR2 YENEEA, per germline. The CDR3 runs 15 residues. The ends were cut back, 5 bases at V and 2 bases at J, with 14 bases in the middle.

The chain joins TRBV28 to TRBJ2-5, with 8 bases matching TRBD2. The CDR3 covers 11 residues. Germline CDR1 MDHEN, CDR2 SYDVKM. The ends lost 7 bases at V and 7 bases at J; junction bases unmatched: 2. CDR3 nucleotide sequence: TGTGCCAGCAACGCGGGAGGGACCCAGTACTTC. Translation: CASNAGGTQYF. Using reference TRBV28 and TRBJ2-5 for the parts outside the CDR3, the full variable domain is DVKVTQSSRYLVKRTGEKVFLECVQDMDHENMFWYRQDPGLGLRLIYFSYDVKMKEKGDIPEGYSVSREKKERFSLILESASTNQTSMYLCASNAGGTQYFGPGTRLLVL.

This chain connects TRBV29-1 to TRBJ1-2, with D maybe TRBD1 (6 bases). This CDR3 is 12 amino acids long. V was trimmed by 4 bases and J by 8 bases, leaving 14 bases between them. CDR1 is SQVTM and CDR2 is ANQGSEA in the germline V gene. Here the CDR3 DNA reads TGCAGCGTTGGAGGGGGGGCGCGGGGCTACACCTTC. As protein: CSVGGGARGYTF.

The count of this clone is one. The genes are TRBV13 and TRBJ2-5; D is undetermined. Germline CDR1 reads PRHDT; CDR2 reads FYEKMQ (reference sequence). Between the trimmed V and J ends, which lost 2 bases and 5 bases, there was a span of 6 bases. The CDR3 length is 12 residues. The DNA of the CDR3 is TGTGCCAGCAGCTTAATTGGGGAGACCCAGTACTTC. Amino acid sequence: CASSLIGETQYF.

The sample holds one count of this clone. The rearrangement uses TRBV14 and TRBJ1-2; perhaps TRBD1 as D (6 bases). With 1 base removed from V and 2 bases from J, the gap between germline ends came to 8 bases. Germline V gives CDR1 SGHDN, CDR2 FVKESK. The length of the CDR3 is 14 residues. CDR3 protein: CASSQGGGNYGYTF. The CDR3 DNA sequence: TGTGCCAGCAGCCAAGGGGGGGGCAACTATGGCTACACCTTC.

The chain couples TRBV12-1 to TRBJ1-6. TRBV12-1 is given as a pseudogene. CDR3 length: 16 amino acids. This chain's CDR3 is CASSFAGGPGRSPLHF. The CDR3 DNA reads TGTGCCAGCAGCTTTGCGGGGGGGCCGGGGAGGTCACCCCTCCACTTT.

V and J are TRBV6-5 and TRBJ2-3; TRBD2 matches at 10 bases. V was pared by 6 bases and J by 2 bases, with 2 bases of the junction left unmatched. Germline CDR1 and CDR2: MNHEY and SVGAGI. The CDR3 is 14 amino acids. The CDR3 nucleotides read TGTGCCAGCAGCCTAGCGGGGGTCACAGATACGCAGTATTTT. Translating it yields CASSLAGVTDTQYF.

This rearrangement joins TRBV7-9 to TRBJ2-5; D not certain. Germline CDR1 and CDR2: SEHNR and FQNEAQ (reference sequence). Trimming left V 5 bases short and J 5 bases short, with 6 bases between. The CDR3 is 11 residues long. The CDR3 bases are TGTGCCAGCAGCGCGCGTGAGACCCAGTACTTC. This gives the protein CASSARETQYF.

V gene TRBV19 combines with J gene TRBJ1-1; a weak D match, TRBD1 (5 bases). Germline CDR1 LNHDA, CDR2 SQIVND (reference sequence). The length of the CDR3 is 13 residues. Deletions cut 4 bases from V and 4 bases from J, with 10 bases between. The CDR3 spells CASSRVRGTEAFF. CDR3 coding DNA: TGTGCCAGTAGTAGGGTTAGGGGCACTGAAGCTTTCTTT.

This chain's CDR3 is CASSLASSGDTEGYEQYF. CDR3 nucleotide sequence: TGTGCCAGCAGCTTGGCCTCTAGCGGGGACACCGAGGGCTACGAGCAGTACTTC. The J gene is TRBJ2-7, the V gene TRBV5-6; TRBD2 matches at 9 bases. Unmatched junction bases numbered 13, after V lost 0 bases and J lost 3 bases. CDR3 length: 18 amino acids. Germline V gene data show CDR1 as SGHDT and CDR2 as YYEEEE.

CDR3 DNA: TGTGCCAGCAGCTTTGGACAGGGGGCACGAGAAGCTTTCTTT. Its protein product is CASSFGQGAREAFF. V and J are TRBV13 and TRBJ1-1, with 11 bases matching TRBD1. CDR3 size: 14 residues. Per germline, CDR1 PRHDT and CDR2 FYEKMQ (reference sequence). J was trimmed by 8 bases and V by 3 bases; bases with no gene match: 5.

The J gene is TRBJ2-7, the V gene TRBV7-2; D is undetermined. This CDR3 has 11 residues. V was pared by 3 bases and J by 7 bases, with 7 bases between. Germline CDR1 is SGHTA and CDR2 is FQGNSA. In DNA form, the CDR3 reads TGTGCCAGCAGCTTCACAAGGGAGCAGTACTTC. Protein sequence: CASSFTREQYF. Based on the CDR3 plus reference TRBV7-2 and TRBJ2-7, the full variable domain is GAGVSQSPSNKVTEKGKDVELRCDPISGHTALYWYRQSLGQGLEFLIYFQGNSAPDKSGLPSDRFSAERTGGSVSTLTIQRTQQEDSAVYLCASSFTREQYFGPGTRLTVT.

Concerning this clone: The junction and the germline gene differ at one end; a read error may be behind it. This sequence joins TRBV4-1 and TRBJ1-5; D gene unclear. This CDR3 region has 15 residues. Germline assignment: CDR1 MGHRA and CDR2 YSYEKL. The CDR3 nucleotides read TGCGCCAGCAGCCCCATACCGGGGAGCAGTCAGCCCCAGCATTTT. Amino acids: CASSPIPGSSQPQHF.

This chain links TRBV2 with TRBJ2-3, with TRBD2 as a possible D gene (6 bases). The length of the CDR3 is 14 residues. V was trimmed by 6 bases and J by 4 bases, leaving 14 bases between them. CDR1 and CDR2 (germline): SNHLY, FYNNEI. The CDR3: CASRWRDGPDTQYF. The CDR3, as DNA: TGTGCCAGCAGGTGGCGGGATGGGCCAGATACGCAGTATTTT.

The gene calls are TRBV2 and TRBJ1-5, with a weak D call TRBD1 (5 bases). Germline CDR1 and CDR2: SNHLY and FYNNEI. V was cut by 1 base and J by 7 bases, with 11 bases left in between. The CDR3 consists of 14 residues. CDR3 sequence: CASSEVSRDQPQHF. CDR3 nucleotide sequence: TGTGCCAGCAGTGAAGTCTCCAGGGACCAGCCCCAGCATTTT.

This clone was found once. J is TRBJ2-7 and V is TRBV19, with D hard to call. The CDR3 sequence is 15 residues long. Trimming cost V 0 bases and J 2 bases, with 11 bases left between them. Germline V gene data show CDR1 as LNHDA and CDR2 as SQIVND (reference sequence). CDR3 protein: CASSIDVQVTYEQYF. The DNA for the CDR3 is TGTGCCAGTAGTATAGATGTGCAGGTGACCTACGAGCAGTACTTC.

The rearrangement links TRBV20-1 to TRBJ1-5, with 11 bases fitting TRBD1. The CDR3 is 17 amino acids. Trimming removed 3 bases from V and 4 bases from J; junction bases left unmatched: 11. Germline values: CDR1 DFQATT, CDR2 SNEGSKA (reference sequence). The CDR3 bases are TGCAGTGCTAGTTTGCGTTTGGGACAGGGGGTGAATCAGCCCCAGCATTTT. This encodes CSASLRLGQGVNQPQHF.

V and J are TRBV3-1 (or the pseudogene TRBV3-2) and TRBJ1-4; D gene uncertain. Between the trimmed V and J ends, which lost 8 bases and 3 bases, there was a span of 10 bases. CDR3 length: 13 amino acids. Germline V CDR1 and CDR2: LGHDT, YNNKEL (reference sequence). In DNA, the CDR3 is TGTGCCAGCGAGGACCGACCTAATGAAAAACTGTTTTTT. The encoded protein is CASEDRPNEKLFF.

The gene calls are TRBV6-6 and TRBJ1-2; D gene ambiguous. Germline V gene sequence: CDR1 MNHNY, CDR2 SVGAGI (reference sequence). Trimming pared 5 bases from V and 4 bases from J, leaving 20 bases between. The CDR3 runs 16 residues. CDR3 in amino acids: CASSQLEDGNFYGYTF. CDR3 nucleotide sequence: TGTGCCAGCAGTCAACTCGAGGACGGAAACTTCTATGGCTACACCTTC.

The chain combines TRBV4-1 with TRBJ2-5; TRBD2 aligns across 9 bases. Per germline, CDR1 MGHRA and CDR2 YSYEKL. The V gene end was trimmed by 0 bases and the J gene end by 5 bases; junction bases not matched to a gene: 7. The CDR3 sequence is 16 residues long. The CDR3 nucleotides are TGCGCCAGCAGCCAAGACCCTGCGGGAGGGGGGGAGACCCAGTACTTC. Translated: CASSQDPAGGGETQYF.